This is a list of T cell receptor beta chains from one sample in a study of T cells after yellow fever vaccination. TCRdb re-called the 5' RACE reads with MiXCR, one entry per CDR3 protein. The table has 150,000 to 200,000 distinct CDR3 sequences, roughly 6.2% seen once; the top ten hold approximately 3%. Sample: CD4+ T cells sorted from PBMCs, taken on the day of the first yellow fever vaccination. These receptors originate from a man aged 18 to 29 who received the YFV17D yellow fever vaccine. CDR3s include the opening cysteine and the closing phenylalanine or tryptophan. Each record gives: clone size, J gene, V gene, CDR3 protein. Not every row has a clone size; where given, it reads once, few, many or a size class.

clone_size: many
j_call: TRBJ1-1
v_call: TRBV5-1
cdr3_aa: CASSPEPTGEVAFF

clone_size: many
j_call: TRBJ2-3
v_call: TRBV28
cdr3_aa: CATSPRDRSTDTQYF

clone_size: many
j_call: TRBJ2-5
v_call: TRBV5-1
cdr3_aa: CASSLLAQETQYF

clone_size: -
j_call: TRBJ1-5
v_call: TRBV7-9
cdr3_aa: CASSAGTAFNQPQHF

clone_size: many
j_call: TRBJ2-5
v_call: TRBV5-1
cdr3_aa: CASSPGSQQETQYF

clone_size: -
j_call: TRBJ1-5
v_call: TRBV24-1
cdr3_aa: CATSARGGNQPQHF

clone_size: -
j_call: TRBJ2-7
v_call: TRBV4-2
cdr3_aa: CASSPRGSGGVYEQYF

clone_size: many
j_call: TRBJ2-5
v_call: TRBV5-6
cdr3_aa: CASSFGGVETQYF

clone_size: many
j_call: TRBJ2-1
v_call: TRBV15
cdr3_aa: CATSRGQGAPPREQFF

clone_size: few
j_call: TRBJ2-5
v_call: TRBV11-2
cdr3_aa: CASSLQLGTQYF

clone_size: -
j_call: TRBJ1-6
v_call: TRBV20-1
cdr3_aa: CSARGFRDSPLHF

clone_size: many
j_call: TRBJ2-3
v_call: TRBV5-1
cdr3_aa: CASSVKEVGGADTQYF

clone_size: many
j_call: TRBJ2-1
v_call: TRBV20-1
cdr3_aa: CSARAHGAGVNEQFF

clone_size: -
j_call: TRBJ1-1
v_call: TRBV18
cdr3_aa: CASSPASNGRAPTKAFF

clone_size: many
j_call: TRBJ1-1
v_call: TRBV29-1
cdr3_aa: CSVEEGPNTEAFF

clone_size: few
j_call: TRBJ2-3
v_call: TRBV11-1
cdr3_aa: CASSSEVGAGGRTDTQYF

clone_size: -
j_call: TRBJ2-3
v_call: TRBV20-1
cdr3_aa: CSGRLTGLTDTQYF

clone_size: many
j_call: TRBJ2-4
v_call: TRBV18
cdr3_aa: CASSPRDTRVLAKNIQYF

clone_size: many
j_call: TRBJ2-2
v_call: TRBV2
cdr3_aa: CATLSGTTNTGELFF

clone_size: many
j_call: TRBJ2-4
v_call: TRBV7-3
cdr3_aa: CASSPGPGELAKNIQYF

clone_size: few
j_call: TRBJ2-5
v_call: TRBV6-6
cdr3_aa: CASFRGRETQYF

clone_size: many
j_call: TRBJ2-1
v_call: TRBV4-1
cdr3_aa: CASRVTGGRKKFF

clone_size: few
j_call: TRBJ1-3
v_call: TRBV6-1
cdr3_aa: CASTVSEGNTIYF

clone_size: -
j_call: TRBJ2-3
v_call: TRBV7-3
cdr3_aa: CASSLIGGQGNILDTQYF

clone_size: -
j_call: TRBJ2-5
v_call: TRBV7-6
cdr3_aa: CASSLVHLVVRGQETQYF

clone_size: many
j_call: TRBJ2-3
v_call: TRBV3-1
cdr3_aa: CASSLSPGTQYF

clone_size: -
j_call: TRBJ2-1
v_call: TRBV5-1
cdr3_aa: CASGSLRGGGGSYNEQFF

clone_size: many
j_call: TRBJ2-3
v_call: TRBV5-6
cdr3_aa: CASDRIWATDTQYF

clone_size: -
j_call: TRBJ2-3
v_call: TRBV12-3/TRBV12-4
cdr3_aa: CASSLRGGAPDTQYF

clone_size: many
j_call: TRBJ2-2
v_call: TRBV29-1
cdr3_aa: CSVDRNTGELFF

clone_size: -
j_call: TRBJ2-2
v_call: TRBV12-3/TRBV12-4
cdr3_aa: CASSFRLAGNTGELFF

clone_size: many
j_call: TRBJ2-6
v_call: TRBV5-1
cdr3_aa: CASSLAPGRILDSSGANVLTF

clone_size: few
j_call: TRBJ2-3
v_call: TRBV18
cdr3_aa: CASSPASGGDTQYF

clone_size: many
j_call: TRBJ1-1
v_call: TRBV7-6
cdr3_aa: CASSSQENTEAFF

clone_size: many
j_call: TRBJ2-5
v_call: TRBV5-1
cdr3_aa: CASSETGDGTQYF

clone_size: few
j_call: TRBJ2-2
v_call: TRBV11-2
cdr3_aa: CASSSLPGLEGVAGELFF

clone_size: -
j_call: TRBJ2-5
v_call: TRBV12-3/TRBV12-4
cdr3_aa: CASSLESGEETQYF

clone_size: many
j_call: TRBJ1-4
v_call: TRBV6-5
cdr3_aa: CASSYSWLLNEKLFF

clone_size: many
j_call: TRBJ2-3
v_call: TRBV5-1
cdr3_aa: CASSPRSGPTATQYF

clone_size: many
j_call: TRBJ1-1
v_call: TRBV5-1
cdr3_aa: CASTPGEGTEAFF

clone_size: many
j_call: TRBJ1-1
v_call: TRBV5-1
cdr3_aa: CASSLATANTEAFF

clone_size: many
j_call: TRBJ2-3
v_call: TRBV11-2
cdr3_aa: CASSPVRGLAGYGGTQYF

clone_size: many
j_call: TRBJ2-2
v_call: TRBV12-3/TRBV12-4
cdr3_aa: CASSFRRRTGELFF

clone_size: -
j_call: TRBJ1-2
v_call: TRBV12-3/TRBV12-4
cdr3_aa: CASSTNLQGANGYTF

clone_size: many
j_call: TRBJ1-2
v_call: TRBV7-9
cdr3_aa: CASSLLDNYGYTF

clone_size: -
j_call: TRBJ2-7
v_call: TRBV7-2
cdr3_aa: CASSFTPRDIEQYF

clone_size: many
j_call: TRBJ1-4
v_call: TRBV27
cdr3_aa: CASRMLGLGATNEKLFF

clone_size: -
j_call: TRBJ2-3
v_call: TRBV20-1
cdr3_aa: CSAVRWDTQYF

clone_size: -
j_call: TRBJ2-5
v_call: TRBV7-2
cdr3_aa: CASSQPRGLAQETQYF

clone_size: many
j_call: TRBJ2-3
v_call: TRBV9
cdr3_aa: CASSVGAGDPDTQYF

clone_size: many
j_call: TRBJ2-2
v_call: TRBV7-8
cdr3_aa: CASQRSKNTGELFF

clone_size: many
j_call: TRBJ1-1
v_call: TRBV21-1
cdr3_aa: CASSKRGREPLEDTEAFF

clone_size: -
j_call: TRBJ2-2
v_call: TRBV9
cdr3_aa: CASSVEGRTGELFF

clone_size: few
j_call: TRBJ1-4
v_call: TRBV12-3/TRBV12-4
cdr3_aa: CASSTGGPAATNEKLFF

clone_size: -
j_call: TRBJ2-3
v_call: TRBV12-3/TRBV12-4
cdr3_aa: CASNRGPADTQYF